There are a few counts of the clone carrying this TCR beta chain. The antigen is not known. This sample is drawn from a study of identical twins. Findings and caveats of the study: Cross-sectional statistical analysis, not tracking of the same donors, underpinned the conclusions.

TCRdb redid the calling of the 5' RACE reads with MiXCR, one entry per CDR3 protein. The sample has 400,000 to 600,000 distinct CDR3 sequences, under 25% seen once; the top ten hold 0.45% to 0.5%. The CDR3 length is 13 residues. Germline V gene sequence: CDR1 KGHSH, CDR2 LQKENI. Trimming removed 3 bases from V and 5 bases from J, with 10 bases in between. The sample was also reused in another study, on yellow fever vaccine responses in identical twins.

This rearrangement joins TRBV18 to TRBJ2-5; tentatively, D is TRBD1 (5 bases). This receptor was taken from a woman between 18 and 29 years old in good health. The specimen was CD4+ T cells sorted from blood. The CDR3 DNA is TGTGCCAGCTCACCGGGGCAGGCCGAGACCCAGTACTTC. It is translated as CASSPGQAETQYF.